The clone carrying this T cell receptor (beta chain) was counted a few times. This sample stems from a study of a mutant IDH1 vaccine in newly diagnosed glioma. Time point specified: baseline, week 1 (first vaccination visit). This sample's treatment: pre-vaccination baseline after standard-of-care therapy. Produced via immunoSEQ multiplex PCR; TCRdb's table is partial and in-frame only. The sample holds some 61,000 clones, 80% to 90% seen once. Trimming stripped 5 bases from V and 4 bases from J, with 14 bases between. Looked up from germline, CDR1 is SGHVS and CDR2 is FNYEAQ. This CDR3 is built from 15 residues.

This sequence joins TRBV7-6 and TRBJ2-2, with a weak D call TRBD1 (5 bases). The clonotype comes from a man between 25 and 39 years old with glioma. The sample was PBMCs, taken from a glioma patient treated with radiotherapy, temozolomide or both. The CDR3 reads CASSPQGPVTGELFF. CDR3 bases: TGTGCCAGCAGCCCGCAGGGCCCGGTCACCGGGGAGCTGTTTTTT.